This is a list of T cell receptor beta chains from one sample in a study of blood T cell repertoires in COVID-19. The method was immunoSEQ multiplex PCR; TCRdb's version includes in-frame clones alone and lacks a portion of them. This sample has 310,000 or so clones, with approximately 83% found just once. Sequencing input: peripheral blood. These receptors originate from a woman aged 25 to 45 who had recovered from COVID-19. Both conserved end residues are part of each CDR3. Fields, in order: D gene, clone size, J gene, V gene, CDR3 DNA, CDR3 protein. The D gene is left open where the match is weak. Size is stated for part of the rows, as once, few or many counts, or as a class when the clone is expanded.

TRBD1	-	TRBJ2-2	TRBV7-9	TGTGCCAGCAGCCCCGACAGGGGCTACGGGGAGCTGTTTTTT	CASSPDRGYGELFF
TRBD1	-	TRBJ1-1	TRBV12-3/TRBV12-4	TGTGCCAGCAGCCGGGGACAGTCCACTGAAGCTTTCTTT	CASSRGQSTEAFF
TRBD2	-	TRBJ2-1	TRBV27	TGTGCCAGCAGTTCAGGACTAGCGGGAGGGAATGAGCAGTTCTTC	CASSSGLAGGNEQFF
TRBD2	once	TRBJ2-5	TRBV14	TGTGCCAGCAGTTACGGGGAGGGGGAGACCCAGTACTTC	CASSYGEGETQYF
TRBD2	-	TRBJ2-5	TRBV7-3	TGTGCCAGCAGCCGGGAGGCTAGTCAAGAGACCCAGTACTTC	CASSREASQETQYF
TRBD2	-	TRBJ2-1	TRBV19	TGTGCCAGTAGTCCTAGCGGGAGGTCATTGGGGGTTTACAATGAGCAGTTCTTC	CASSPSGRSLGVYNEQFF
TRBD1	-	TRBJ1-6	TRBV6-2/TRBV6-3	TGTGCCAGCAGTCCCGGGACAGCCTATTCACCCCTCCACTTT	CASSPGTAYSPLHF
TRBD2	-	TRBJ2-1	TRBV23-1	TGCGCCAGCAGTCACCCGGGACTAGCGGGAGCCTTTCCCTACAATGAGCAGTTCTTC	CASSHPGLAGAFPYNEQFF
-	-	TRBJ2-3	TRBV28	TGTGCCAGCAGTTCAGGGATGAGCACAGATACGCAGTATTTT	CASSSGMSTDTQYF
-	-	TRBJ1-1	TRBV3-1/TRBV3-2	TGTGCCAGCAGCCAAGAACGGGGGGCAACTGAAGCTTTCTTT	CASSQERGATEAFF
-	-	TRBJ1-4	TRBV30	TGTGCCTCCTCCCCCGGCAGGTCGAGAGAAAAACTGTTTTTT	CASSPGRSREKLFF
-	once	TRBJ1-3	TRBV5-1	TGCGCCAGCAGCCCGTTCCTCTCTGGAAACACCATATATTTT	CASSPFLSGNTIYF
-	few	TRBJ2-7	TRBV7-7	TGTGCTAGCAGCTTAGGCCAGGGAGGTTCCTACGAGCAGTACTTC	CASSLGQGGSYEQYF
-	-	TRBJ1-1	TRBV3-1/TRBV3-2	TGTGCCAGCAGCCAAGATTGGGCAGGGACTGAAGCTTTCTTT	CASSQDWAGTEAFF
-	-	TRBJ2-7	TRBV7-8	TGTGCCAGCAGCCCGTTGACATCATCCTACGAGCAGTACTTC	CASSPLTSSYEQYF
TRBD1	-	TRBJ1-1	TRBV5-4	TGTGCCAGCAGCTCATACAGGGGCAGGACTGAAGCTTTCTTT	CASSSYRGRTEAFF